The 17 T cell receptor beta chains below were found in one sample sequenced in a study of identical twins. One entry per CDR3 protein results from TCRdb running MiXCR on the 5' RACE reads. The sample shows hundreds of thousands of distinct CDR3 sequences, 21% of them seen only once. In addition, the sample was reused for a study of T cells expressing NK-cell markers.

Sequenced: PBMCs. The source is a woman aged 18-30 years in good health.

The rearrangement links TRBV5-1 to TRBJ2-3, with 8 bases lining up with TRBD2. From germline, CDR1 is SGHRS and CDR2 YFSETQ. V shed 4 bases, J shed 2 bases, and the junction held 6 bases outside the gene matches. The CDR3 has 15 amino acids. CDR3 sequence (DNA): TGCGCCAGCAGCATAGCGGGATTTCACACAGATACGCAGTATTTT. Translated: CASSIAGFHTDTQYF. Looking up the rest from reference TRBV5-1 and TRBJ2-3 gives the full variable domain: KAGVTQTPRYLIKTRGQQVTLSCSPISGHRSVSWYQQTPGQGLQFLFEYFSETQRNKGNFPGRFSGRQFSNSRSEMNVSTLELGDSALYLCASSIAGFHTDTQYFGPGTRLTVL.

This clonotype was seen a handful of times. This chain links TRBV20-1 with TRBJ1-1; the match to TRBD1 covers 7 bases. Germline CDR1 DFQATT, CDR2 SNEGSKA (reference sequence). J gave up 1 base and V 5 bases, and 4 bases lay outside the gene matches. CDR3 length equals 13 residues. The CDR3 sequence is CSADQGGNTEAFF. The CDR3 region has the DNA TGCAGTGCTGACCAGGGGGGGAACACTGAAGCTTTCTTT.

This clonotype came up a few times. The CDR3: CASMGQSGSYNEQFF. The CDR3 coding sequence is TGTGCCAGCATGGGGCAGTCGGGATCCTACAATGAGCAGTTCTTC. The gene calls are TRBV6-1 and TRBJ2-1; the D call may be TRBD1 or TRBD2 (5 bases each). The CDR3 covers 15 residues. Germline assignment: CDR1 MNHNS and CDR2 SASEGT. V gave up 7 bases and J gave up 1 base, with 14 bases separating them.

The rearrangement joins TRBV5-6 to TRBJ1-4; D perhaps matches TRBD1 (6 bases). There are 16 residues in the CDR3. In germline, CDR1 is SGHDT, CDR2 YYEEEE. V shed 4 bases and J shed 7 bases, with 20 bases lying between them. The CDR3 spells CASSEGSRGIGEKLFF. CDR3 nucleotide sequence: TGTGCCAGCAGCGAGGGAAGCAGGGGAATTGGTGAAAAACTGTTTTTT.

The J gene is TRBJ2-7, the V gene TRBV30; D unclear. This CDR3 contains 12 residues. From germline, CDR1 is GTSNPN and CDR2 SVGIG (reference sequence). The CDR3 DNA is TGTGCTATGACGGATAACTCCTACGAGCAGTACTTC. Its protein product is CAMTDNSYEQYF.

This clonotype was seen a few times. V is TRBV15 and J is TRBJ2-1; D not certain. The CDR3 totals 17 residues. Germline lookup yields CDR1 LNHNV and CDR2 YYDKDF (reference sequence). With 0 bases removed from V and 5 bases from J, the gap between germline ends came to 17 bases. The CDR3 reads CATSRDAPVVWNNEQFF. DNA of the CDR3: TGTGCCACCAGCAGAGATGCCCCGGTAGTATGGAACAATGAGCAGTTCTTC.

This sequence joins TRBV5-1 and TRBJ2-1; D could derive from TRBD1 or TRBD2 (7 bases each). The germline V gene has CDR1 SGHRS and CDR2 YFSETQ. The CDR3 consists of 15 residues. With 2 bases removed from V and 4 bases from J, the gap between germline ends came to 13 bases. This CDR3 reads CASSFVQGGYNEQFF. The CDR3 DNA is TGCGCCAGCAGCTTCGTGCAGGGGGGGTACAATGAGCAGTTCTTC.

This clonotype was detected a few times. This chain uses TRBV5-1 with TRBJ2-5; perhaps TRBD1 as D (6 bases). Looked up from germline, CDR1 is SGHRS and CDR2 is YFSETQ. CDR3 length equals 13 residues. V was cut by 7 bases and J by 4 bases, with 14 bases left in between. The CDR3 here is CASAGTFGETQYF. In DNA form, the CDR3 reads TGCGCCAGCGCCGGGACATTCGGAGAGACCCAGTACTTC.

This chain links TRBV6-5 with TRBJ2-1; perhaps TRBD1 as D (5 bases). Germline V gene lookup returns CDR1 MNHEY and CDR2 SVGAGI. CDR3 length equals 15 residues. The V and J ends lost 6 bases and 0 bases respectively, with 12 bases between them. The CDR3: CASRFLRASYNEQFF. Written as DNA, the CDR3 is TGTGCCAGCAGGTTCCTCAGGGCCTCCTACAATGAGCAGTTCTTC.

This clonotype came up a few times. This rearrangement joins TRBV20-1 to TRBJ2-1; D uncertain. Germline V gives CDR1 DFQATT, CDR2 SNEGSKA (reference sequence). The CDR3 sequence is 14 residues long. Deletions cut 3 bases from V and 8 bases from J, with 17 bases between. CDR3 protein: CSASFFGVSDEQFF. CDR3 DNA sequence: TGCAGTGCTAGTTTTTTCGGAGTGAGCGATGAGCAGTTCTTC.

This clonotype was detected once. This chain joins TRBV7-8 and TRBJ2-7, with a tentative D call TRBD2 (7 bases). The CDR3 extends over 14 amino acids. V gave up 4 bases and J gave up 5 bases, with 15 bases separating them. Per germline, CDR1 SGHVS and CDR2 FQNEAQ. CDR3 DNA: TGTGCCAGCAGCTGGGGGGGGGCGTCCAACGAGCAGTACTTC. This gives the protein CASSWGGASNEQYF. The full variable domain, rest sourced from reference TRBV7-8 and TRBJ2-7, is GAGVSQSPRYKVAKRGQDVALRCDPISGHVSLFWYQQALGQGPEFLTYFQNEAQLDKSGLPSDRFFAERPEGSVSTLKIQRTQQEDSAVYLCASSWGGASNEQYFGPGTRLTVT.

This clonotype was detected many times. This chain uses TRBV6-1 with TRBJ1-5; TRBD1 matches at 7 bases. The V and J ends lost 6 bases and 3 bases, in that order; junction bases with no gene match: 5. Germline V gives CDR1 MNHNS, CDR2 SASEGT. CDR3 size: 14 residues. CDR3 protein: CASSRTGPNQPQHF. In DNA, the CDR3 is TGTGCCAGCAGCAGGACAGGCCCCAATCAGCCCCAGCATTTT.

In its sample, this clonotype was seen many times. V and J are TRBV5-1 and TRBJ2-5, with unresolved D. Germline-derived CDR1 and CDR2 are SGHRS and YFSETQ. There are 13 residues in the CDR3. Trimming shortened V by 2 bases and J by 5 bases, and 10 bases separated the two germline ends. The CDR3 loop reads CASSFPDGETQYF. CDR3 nucleotides: TGCGCCAGCAGCTTTCCGGACGGGGAGACCCAGTACTTC. The variable domain in full, completed from reference TRBV5-1 and TRBJ2-5, reads KAGVTQTPRYLIKTRGQQVTLSCSPISGHRSVSWYQQTPGQGLQFLFEYFSETQRNKGNFPGRFSGRQFSNSRSEMNVSTLELGDSALYLCASSFPDGETQYFGPGTRLLVL.

The table lists this clonotype with a few counts. The rearrangement uses TRBV6-2 or TRBV6-3 and TRBJ2-1, with TRBD2 identical over 9 bases. V lost 2 bases, J lost 7 bases, and 18 bases stayed unmatched. There are 19 residues in the CDR3. The V gene's germline CDR1 is MNHEY and CDR2 SVGEGT. The CDR3 DNA reads TGTGCCAGCAGTTACAGGAGTCCTAGCGGGACCATCTTTCCGAATGAGCAGTTCTTC. It codes for CASSYRSPSGTIFPNEQFF.

This clonotype has more than one count but fewer than ten. V gene TRBV6-5 combines with J gene TRBJ2-1; D possibly corresponds to TRBD2 (6 bases). CDR1 is MNHEY, CDR2 SVGAGI, per germline. The CDR3 runs to 14 residues. The ends were cut back, 4 bases at V and 7 bases at J, with 14 bases in the middle. The CDR3 DNA sequence: TGTGCCAGCAGTTGGGGGACTTCTTCAAATGAGCAGTTCTTC. It specifies CASSWGTSSNEQFF.

V and J are TRBV10-1 and TRBJ2-1, with TRBD2 as a possible D gene (6 bases). Germline assignment: CDR1 WNHNN and CDR2 SYGVQD (reference sequence). The V end lost 0 bases, the J end lost 14 bases, and 14 bases lay between the germline ends. The length of the CDR3 is 13 residues. CDR3 sequence reads: CASSESGPGEKFF. In DNA form, the CDR3 reads TGCGCCAGCAGTGAGTCGGGACCGGGGGAAAAGTTCTTC.

This clonotype was seen a handful of times. The rearrangement joins TRBV27 to TRBJ2-3; no clear D. The CDR3 totals 13 residues. Germline V gene data show CDR1 as MNHEY and CDR2 as SMNVEV (reference sequence). V lost 6 bases, J lost 5 bases, and 12 bases lay in between. The CDR3 protein is CASSLGAVDTQYF. The CDR3 DNA is TGTGCCAGCAGCCTCGGCGCCGTAGATACGCAGTATTTT.